These 29 T cell receptor beta chains came from one sample sequenced in a study of blood T cell repertoires in COVID-19. This table comes from immunoSEQ multiplex PCR, and its TCRdb copy is limited to in-frame clones, with some not included. This sample has over 250,000 clones; about 90% occur once, and the top ten carry 9.5% to 13%. What was sequenced was peripheral blood. The receptor set was obtained from a woman in her 70s with COVID-19, enrolled during active disease.

The chain uses TRBV10-1 and TRBJ2-7; weak D call: TRBD2 (6 bases). The V gene's germline CDR1 is WNHNN and CDR2 SYGVQD (reference sequence). V lost 3 bases and J 3 bases, leaving 12 bases between the germline ends. The CDR3 covers 14 residues. Here the CDR3 reads CASSERDWHYEQYF. CDR3 nucleotide sequence: TGCGCCAGCAGTGAACGGGACTGGCACTACGAGCAGTACTTC.

J is TRBJ1-5 and V is TRBV4-3; TRBD1 agrees at 10 bases. The CDR3 spans 19 residues. From germline, CDR1 is LGHNA and CDR2 YSLEER. V lost 0 bases to trimming and J lost 0 bases; unmatched junction nucleotides: 8. In DNA form, the CDR3 reads TGCGCCAGCAGCCAAGAAATTGGACAGGGGGGTTATAGCAATCAGCCCCAGCATTTT. Amino acid sequence: CASSQEIGQGGYSNQPQHF.

This sequence joins TRBV19 and TRBJ1-4; D is ambiguous. Germline V gives CDR1 LNHDA, CDR2 SQIVND (reference sequence). This CDR3 has 13 amino acids. V lost 3 bases to trimming and J lost 8 bases, with 10 bases between them. CDR3 sequence reads: CASSMTIGEKLFF. The CDR3 region has the DNA TGTGCCAGTAGTATGACTATAGGGGAAAAACTGTTTTTT. Using reference TRBV19 and TRBJ1-4 for the parts outside the CDR3, the full variable domain is DGGITQSPKYLFRKEGQNVTLSCEQNLNHDAMYWYRQDPGQGLRLIYYSQIVNDFQKGDIAEGYSVSREKKESFPLTVTSAQKNPTAFYLCASSMTIGEKLFFGSGTQLSVL.

This clone was seen a handful of times. This sequence joins TRBV19 and TRBJ1-5; 11 bases align to TRBD1. CDR3 size: 15 residues. V shed 3 bases, J shed 6 bases, and the junction held 4 bases outside the gene matches. Germline V CDR1 and CDR2: LNHDA, SQIVND (reference sequence). CDR3 region: CASSIGDRGFQPQHF. CDR3 in DNA: TGTGCCAGTAGTATTGGGGACAGGGGGTTTCAGCCCCAGCATTTT.

This rearrangement joins TRBV3-1 (or the pseudogene TRBV3-2) to TRBJ1-4; D ambiguous. This CDR3 has 16 amino acids. CDR1 LGHDT and CDR2 YNNKEL come from the germline V gene (reference sequence). Between the trimmed V and J ends, which lost 4 bases and 5 bases, there was a span of 17 bases. CDR3 loop: CASSLGGRKLNEKLFF. The CDR3, as DNA: TGTGCCAGCAGCCTCGGAGGACGCAAGCTGAATGAAAAACTGTTTTTT.

The chain joins TRBV2 to TRBJ1-4, with D hard to call. Trimming took 4 bases from V and 7 from J, leaving 16 bases between them. The germline V gene encodes CDR1 SNHLY and CDR2 FYNNEI. The CDR3 consists of 15 residues. The CDR3 region has the DNA TGTGCCAGCAGTGCTGATTTAGCCTCCGGTGAAAAACTGTTTTTT. This translates into CASSADLASGEKLFF.

The CDR3: CASSLSVDFYEQYF. As DNA, the CDR3 is TGTGCCAGCAGCTTATCTGTGGACTTCTACGAGCAGTACTTC. The rearrangement uses TRBV7-8 and TRBJ2-7, with D possibly matching TRBD2 (5 bases). CDR3 length equals 14 residues. In germline, CDR1 is SGHVS, CDR2 FQNEAQ. The V end lost 2 bases, the J end lost 3 bases, and 11 bases lay between the germline ends.

With regard to this clone: A junction boundary mismatches the germline segment, possibly from a read error. This chain links TRBV27 with TRBJ2-1; possible D gene TRBD2, 6 bases. CDR1 MNHEY and CDR2 SMNVEV come from the germline V gene (reference sequence). The CDR3 covers 15 residues. The CDR3 DNA reads TGTGCCAGCAGTTTAATGCTAGCGACCTACAAAGAGCAGTTCTTC. This sequence encodes CASSLMLATYKEQFF.

This clone was detected only once. The V call is TRBV11-2, the J call TRBJ1-1; TRBD1 matches 8 bases. CDR1 is SGHAT, CDR2 FQNNGV, per germline. The CDR3 runs 15 residues. Germline trimming cut 2 bases from V and 5 bases from J; bases unmatched to any gene: 7. DNA of the CDR3: TGTGCCAGCAGCTTAAACTCAGGGGGCGAAACTGAAGCTTTCTTT. As protein: CASSLNSGGETEAFF.

This clone was seen a few times. The gene calls are TRBV3-1 (or the pseudogene TRBV3-2) and TRBJ2-4; 8 positions match TRBD1. The germline gives CDR1 LGHDT, CDR2 YNNKEL (reference sequence). V was clipped by 0 bases and J by 4 bases; unmatched bases: 5. The CDR3 loop spans 16 amino acids. Here the CDR3 reads CASSQDTGTGKNIQYF. CDR3 DNA: TGTGCCAGCAGCCAAGACACCGGGACAGGAAAAAACATTCAGTACTTC.

The V call is TRBV7-2, the J call TRBJ2-7, with D perhaps TRBD1 (6 bases). From germline, CDR1 is SGHTA and CDR2 FQGNSA. The CDR3 runs 14 residues. Trimming took off 5 bases at V and 5 bases at J, with 16 bases between the two ends. DNA of the CDR3: TGTGCCAGCAGCCTGACAGGTCCTATTAACGAGCAGTACTTC. Translation: CASSLTGPINEQYF.

This chain joins TRBV9 and TRBJ1-5; 8 bases agree with TRBD1. Germline V gives CDR1 SGDLS, CDR2 YYNGEE. V gave up 3 bases and J gave up 6 bases; unmatched junction bases: 8. The CDR3 has 15 residues. The CDR3 protein is CASSAMTGDGQPQHF. The DNA for the CDR3 is TGTGCCAGCAGCGCCATGACAGGGGACGGTCAGCCCCAGCATTTT.

The CDR3 loop reads CASSGTGFQETQYF. The CDR3 nucleotides are TGTGCCAGCAGCGGTACAGGGTTCCAAGAGACCCAGTACTTC. The rearrangement links TRBV9 to TRBJ2-5; D is perhaps TRBD1 (6 bases). Germline V CDR1 and CDR2: SGDLS, YYNGEE. This CDR3 has 14 residues. Trimming cost V 3 bases and J 1 base, with 10 bases left between them.

The chain employs TRBV6-5 and TRBJ1-4, with D maybe TRBD1 (5 bases). Deletions cut 2 bases from V and 8 bases from J, with 12 bases between. Per germline, CDR1 MNHEY and CDR2 SVGAGI. This CDR3 has 14 residues. The CDR3 DNA follows: TGTGCCAGCAGTTACCGCCAGGGTTGCGAAAAACTGTTTTTT. Translating gives CASSYRQGCEKLFF.

V and J are TRBV3-1 (or the pseudogene TRBV3-2) and TRBJ2-1; D gene unclear. The CDR3 covers 13 residues. V was shortened by 1 base and J by 10 bases, with 11 bases between the two germline ends. The germline V gene has CDR1 LGHDT and CDR2 YNNKEL (reference sequence). The CDR3 DNA is TGTGCCAGCAGCCAAGGCAGGCTGGGCGAGCAGTTCTTC. Its translation: CASSQGRLGEQFF.

This clone was picked up a small number of times. V and J are TRBV10-2 and TRBJ2-7; a weak D match, TRBD2 (6 bases). V was pared by 7 bases and J by 2 bases, with 15 bases between. The CDR3 runs 14 residues. Germline lookup yields CDR1 WSHSY and CDR2 SAAADI. CDR3 sequence: CASTESGGAYEQYF. In nucleotides, the CDR3 is TGCGCCAGCACTGAAAGTGGAGGGGCCTACGAGCAGTACTTC.

The chain carries TRBV7-2 and TRBJ1-4; 10 positions match TRBD1. CDR3 length: 16 amino acids. Per germline, CDR1 SGHTA and CDR2 FQGNSA. The V gene end was trimmed by 0 bases and the J gene end by 7 bases; junction bases not matched to a gene: 5. CDR3 DNA sequence: TGTGCCAGCAGCTTAGCGTCGACAGGGGGCAGTGAAAAACTGTTTTTT. This translates into CASSLASTGGSEKLFF.

This sequence joins TRBV5-4 and TRBJ1-2; TRBD1 matches 7 bases. V dropped 4 bases and J dropped 8; count of bases not matched to a gene: 11. This CDR3 has 14 residues. CDR1 is SGHNT and CDR2 is YYREEE in the germline V gene (reference sequence). Here the CDR3 reads CASSRQGQRSGYTF. The CDR3 DNA follows: TGTGCCAGCAGCCGCCAGGGACAGCGGTCGGGCTACACCTTC.

The J gene is TRBJ2-1, the V gene TRBV11-2; 10 bases agree with TRBD2. In germline, CDR1 is SGHAT, CDR2 FQNNGV. V trimming: 4 bases; J trimming: 6 bases; junction bases outside the gene matches: 12. The CDR3 has 17 amino acids. CDR3 DNA sequence: TGTGCCAGCAGCTCTTGGACTAGCGGTCTGGCGGGCAATGAGCAGTTCTTC. The encoded protein is CASSSWTSGLAGNEQFF. The variable domain in full, completed from reference TRBV11-2 and TRBJ2-1, reads EAGVAQSPRYKIIEKRQSVAFWCNPISGHATLYWYQQILGQGPKLLIQFQNNGVVDDSQLPKDRFSAERLKGVDSTLKIQPAKLEDSAVYLCASSSWTSGLAGNEQFFGPGTRLTVL.

This clone was observed once. V and J are TRBV29-1 and TRBJ1-5; a possible D gene is TRBD1 (5 bases). Germline assignment: CDR1 SQVTM and CDR2 ANQGSEA. Trimming cost V 4 bases and J 8 bases, with 15 bases left between them. CDR3 size: 13 residues. CDR3 sequence (DNA): TGCAGCGTTGTGGACCCCGGGGGGGAGCCCCAGCATTTT. Its protein product is CSVVDPGGEPQHF. The full variable domain, rest sourced from reference TRBV29-1 and TRBJ1-5, is SAVISQKPSRDICQRGTSLTIQCQVDSQVTMMFWYRQQPGQSLTLIATANQGSEATYESGFVIDKFPISRPNLTFSTLTVSNMSPEDSSIYLCSVVDPGGEPQHFGDGTRLSIL.

This chain connects TRBV2 to TRBJ1-6; D is unresolved. The CDR3 extends over 15 amino acids. Trimming left V 8 bases short and J 0 bases short, with 11 bases between. Looked up from germline, CDR1 is SNHLY and CDR2 is FYNNEI. The chain's CDR3 is CASSLQSSYNSPLHF. The CDR3 DNA sequence: TGTGCCAGCTCGCTACAGAGCTCCTATAATTCACCCCTCCACTTT.

This sequence joins TRBV7-9 and TRBJ2-7, with D maybe TRBD2 (6 bases). Germline V lookup: CDR1 SEHNR, CDR2 FQNEAQ (reference sequence). The length of the CDR3 is 16 residues. Between the trimmed V and J ends, which lost 1 base and 1 base, there was a span of 14 bases. CDR3 sequence reads: CASSLGGGTTSYEQYF. The CDR3, as DNA: TGTGCCAGCAGCTTAGGTGGCGGGACCACTTCCTACGAGCAGTACTTC.

The chain couples TRBV7-9 to TRBJ1-1, with 7 bases identical to TRBD1. The CDR3 spans 15 residues. Germline V gene data show CDR1 as SEHNR and CDR2 as FQNEAQ (reference sequence). V dropped 7 bases and J dropped 2; count of bases not matched to a gene: 10. The CDR3 DNA is TGTGCCAGCACCCTGAGACAGGGTAGAAACACTGAAGCTTTCTTT. Translated, it gives CASTLRQGRNTEAFF.

V gene TRBV28 combines with J gene TRBJ1-5, with D tentatively TRBD1 (5 bases). In germline, CDR1 is MDHEN, CDR2 SYDVKM. With 3 bases removed from V and 6 bases from J, the gap between germline ends came to 9 bases. This CDR3 contains 13 residues. The CDR3 DNA is TGTGCCAGCAGTTTCGGGGGAGGTCAGCCCCAGCATTTT. Translation gives CASSFGGGQPQHF.

This chain connects TRBV4-1 to TRBJ2-3, with unresolved D. Germline CDR1 reads MGHRA; CDR2 reads YSYEKL. The CDR3 covers 14 residues. V lost 2 bases to trimming and J lost 5 bases, with 11 bases between them. DNA for the CDR3: TGCGCCAGCAGCCAATGGCCGATTGGAGATACGCAGTATTTT. This gives the protein CASSQWPIGDTQYF.

This clone was counted a few times. V and J are TRBV30 and TRBJ2-1; weak D call: TRBD1 (7 bases). Per the germline V gene, CDR1 is GTSNPN and CDR2 is SVGIG (reference sequence). Trimming shortened V by 3 bases and J by 9 bases, and 18 bases separated the two germline ends. The CDR3 runs to 14 residues. CDR3 protein: CAWSGTPQGGEQFF. For the CDR3, the DNA is TGTGCCTGGAGCGGGACTCCCCAGGGGGGTGAGCAGTTCTTC.

V usage is TRBV11-2 and J usage is TRBJ1-2; no definite D call. Deletions cut 5 bases from V and 4 bases from J, with 20 bases between. The CDR3 extends over 16 amino acids. Per the germline V gene, CDR1 is SGHAT and CDR2 is FQNNGV. The CDR3: CASSPRVRGRGYGYTF. CDR3 DNA: TGTGCCAGCAGCCCCCGGGTCCGGGGTCGCGGCTATGGCTACACCTTC.

The rearrangement uses TRBV3-1 (or the pseudogene TRBV3-2) and TRBJ2-2; the D gene is possibly TRBD2 (5 bases). The CDR3 spans 11 residues. Germline V lookup: CDR1 LGHDT, CDR2 YNNKEL (reference sequence). Trimming shortened V by 6 bases and J by 6 bases, and 5 bases separated the two germline ends. For the CDR3, the DNA is TGTGCCAGCAGGAGGGCCGGGGAGCTGTTTTTT. As protein: CASRRAGELFF.

This rearrangement joins TRBV28 to TRBJ1-2; TRBD1 agrees at 9 bases. Germline CDR1 is MDHEN and CDR2 is SYDVKM. J was trimmed by 4 bases and V by 5 bases; bases with no gene match: 14. The CDR3 runs to 17 residues. Here the CDR3 DNA reads TGTGCCAGCAGTCCACCCCCACGGACAGGGGAAGTCTATGGCTACACCTTC. It codes for CASSPPPRTGEVYGYTF.